These T cell receptor beta chains were read from a single sample in a study of cytomegalovirus exposure and HLA in healthy donors. Clones were read by immunoSEQ multiplex PCR, and TCRdb kept only the in-frame ones, dropping some. The sample lists about 170,000 clones, just over 75% occurring once. What was sequenced was PBMCs. The receptors come from a woman between 25 and 40 years old in good health and CMV-seropositive. CDR3s include the opening cysteine and the closing phenylalanine or tryptophan. Fields, in order: clone size, D gene, V gene, J gene, CDR3 DNA, CDR3 protein. D genes are given only for firm matches. Only part of the rows carry a size: once, few, many, or a class if the clone is expanded.

>once|TRBD1|TRBV7-2|TRBJ1-1
TGTGCCAGCGGCTACGGACAGGGGGCGGCATTTTGGACTGAAGCTTTCTTT
CASGYGQGAAFWTEAFF
>.|.|TRBV30|TRBJ1-2
TGTGCCTGGAGCGCCAGTGTGGGCGGCTACACCTTC
CAWSASVGGYTF
>once|.|TRBV20-1|TRBJ2-7
TGCAGTGCTAGAGATCCAGGGGAGCAGTACTTC
CSARDPGEQYF
>.|TRBD1|TRBV9|TRBJ2-3
TGTGCCGGCAGCTCACAGGGGAGACTAACGCAGTATTTT
CAGSSQGRLTQYF
>few|.|TRBV6-1|TRBJ1-2
TGTGCCAGCAGCCCCCTTGGGCTCTATGGCTACACCTTC
CASSPLGLYGYTF
>few|TRBD1|TRBV10-2|TRBJ2-1
TGCGCCAGCAGTGAGTTCAAGGACAGGGGGCACAATGAGCAGTTCTTC
CASSEFKDRGHNEQFF
>.|TRBD2|TRBV6-5|TRBJ2-5
TGTGCCAGCAGACTATCACTAGCGGGGCTGGAGACCCAGTACTTC
CASRLSLAGLETQYF
>.|.|TRBV10-1|TRBJ1-2
TGCGCCAGCAGTGAGAATATTGGAGGGCCTGGCTACACCTTC
CASSENIGGPGYTF
>.|TRBD1|TRBV5-1|TRBJ2-2
TGCGCCAGCAGCTTGCAGGGACAGGTCACCGGGGAGCTGTTTTTT
CASSLQGQVTGELFF
>.|TRBD1|TRBV28|TRBJ1-5
TGTGCCAGCAGTTTATCAGGGGGCTTTCAGCCCCAGCATTTT
CASSLSGGFQPQHF
>.|.|TRBV7-6|TRBJ2-7
TGTGCCAGCAGCTTCGGACAGTACGAGCAGTACTTC
CASSFGQYEQYF
>.|.|TRBV5-1|TRBJ1-1
TGCGCCAGCAGTCTCCGGGGTACCAGTGAAGCTTTCTTT
CASSLRGTSEAFF
>.|TRBD2|TRBV9|TRBJ2-7
TGTGCCAGCAGCGCGACTTTTGCGGGAGGGTACGAGCAGTACTTC
CASSATFAGGYEQYF
>.|TRBD1|TRBV10-3|TRBJ1-2
TGTGCCATCAGTCGGACAGGGATGGATGGCTACACCTTC
CAISRTGMDGYTF
>once|.|TRBV11-2|TRBJ2-3
TGTGCCAGCAGCCCCACGGCACGGGGGCAGTATTTT
CASSPTARGQYF
>once|.|TRBV14|TRBJ2-1
TGTGCCAGCAGCCAAGTTGAAGGGGCAAATGAGCAGTTCTTC
CASSQVEGANEQFF
>.|TRBD1|TRBV27|TRBJ1-2
TGTGCCAGCAGGCGACATCCGGGACAGGGTAGGGTGGCCTATGGCTACACCTTC
CASRRHPGQGRVAYGYTF
>.|TRBD2|TRBV7-2|TRBJ2-1
TGTGCCAGCAGCTTAGGCGGGAGTGCCGGGAATGAGCAGTTCTTC
CASSLGGSAGNEQFF
>once|.|TRBV6-6|TRBJ1-2
TGTGCCAGCAGTTTCAGGGTTCCGGCTAACTATGGCTACACCTTC
CASSFRVPANYGYTF
>.|TRBD1|TRBV4-3|TRBJ2-3
TGCGCCAGCAGCCAGGAGGGGGGACAGGGGCGCCCAGATACGCAGTATTTT
CASSQEGGQGRPDTQYF
>.|TRBD1|TRBV7-2|TRBJ2-3
TGTGCCAGCAGCCAAACTCCTGGGACAGGATTAACGCAGTATTTT
CASSQTPGTGLTQYF
>.|TRBD1|TRBV5-1|TRBJ1-4
TGCGCCAGCAGCTCGAAAGTAGGACAGGCGGGCCGCGGGGAAAAACTGTTTTTT
CASSSKVGQAGRGEKLFF
>.|.|TRBV29-1|TRBJ1-4
TGCAGCGTTTTTACGGCGGATGAAAAACTGTTTTTT
CSVFTADEKLFF
>.|TRBD2|TRBV7-2|TRBJ2-1
TGTGCCAGCAGCACGAGCGGGAGGGCCTACAATGAGCAGTTCTTC
CASSTSGRAYNEQFF
>once|.|TRBV7-2|TRBJ2-7
TGTGCCAGCAGCTTAAACGACCTAGCTAGGAGACCGGAGTACTTC
CASSLNDLARRPEYF
>once|.|TRBV5-5|TRBJ1-1
TGTGCCAGCAGCCCCCAGGTAGACACTGAAGCTTTCTTT
CASSPQVDTEAFF
>.|.|TRBV19|TRBJ2-1
TGTGCCAGTAAAGGGGACAATGAGCAGTTCTTC
CASKGDNEQFF
>.|.|TRBV5-4|TRBJ1-4
TGTGCCAGCAGCTTGACGGGACAAGAAAAACTGTTTTTT
CASSLTGQEKLFF
>.|TRBD2|TRBV19|TRBJ2-1
TGTGCCAGTAGTTGGGCTAGCGGGAGGCTTCAAAATGAGCAGTTCTTC
CASSWASGRLQNEQFF
>.|.|TRBV4-3|TRBJ2-7
TGCGCCAGCAGCCAAGATAAGGGGGGGGGCCCCTCCTACGAGCAGTACTTC
CASSQDKGGGPSYEQYF
>few|.|TRBV30|TRBJ1-4
TGTGCCTGGAGTGTATCAGGGAGGTCTAATGAAAAACTGTTTTTT
CAWSVSGRSNEKLFF
>few|.|TRBV25-1|TRBJ1-5
TGTGCCAGTGAAGGACAGCCCTATCAGCCCCAGCATTTT
CASEGQPYQPQHF
>.|.|TRBV20-1|TRBJ1-1
TGCAGTGCTAAAGGGACAGAAGCTTTCTTT
CSAKGTEAFF
>.|TRBD1|TRBV2|TRBJ2-6
TGTGCCAGCAGTGATGGGGACAGGCCCCCCTCTGGGGCCAACGTCCTGACTTTC
CASSDGDRPPSGANVLTF
>.|.|TRBV4-3|TRBJ2-3
TGCGCCAGCAGCCTCGGTGGTGGGGCACCTACTAGCACAGATACGCAGTATTTT
CASSLGGGAPTSTDTQYF
>once|.|TRBV5-1|TRBJ2-7
TGCGCCAGCAGCTTAGGGGTTGAGGGAGGCGAGCAGTACTTC
CASSLGVEGGEQYF
>.|.|TRBV19|TRBJ2-1
TGTGCCAGTGGCGGGGGCGGTGTCTACAATGAGCAGTTCTTC
CASGGGGVYNEQFF
>.|.|TRBV15|TRBJ1-2
TGTGCCACCAGCAGGTTCCCAGGGTATGGCTACACCTTC
CATSRFPGYGYTF
>.|TRBD1|TRBV7-2|TRBJ2-5
TGTGCCAGCAGCTCGGGACAGATTCAAGAGACCCAGTACTTC
CASSSGQIQETQYF
>.|TRBD2|TRBV18|TRBJ2-3
TGTGCCAGCTCACCCTGGACTAGCTCGGATACGCAGTATTTT
CASSPWTSSDTQYF
>.|.|TRBV5-4|TRBJ1-1
TGTGCCAGCAGCTTGGGTGGGGGGATGAACACTGAAGCTTTCTTT
CASSLGGGMNTEAFF
>few|.|TRBV19|TRBJ2-7
TGTGCCAGTAGTATAACTGGCGGGGCAGGCTACGAGCAGTACTTC
CASSITGGAGYEQYF
>.|TRBD1|TRBV25-1|TRBJ2-7
TGTGCCAGCAGTGATCCCGGACAGGGCAGCCTCTACGAGCAGTACTTC
CASSDPGQGSLYEQYF
>.|TRBD1|TRBV25-1|TRBJ1-4
TGTGCCAGCAGTGAACCCAGGGGGCATGAAAAACTGTTTTTT
CASSEPRGHEKLFF
>.|TRBD1|TRBV5-4|TRBJ2-3
TGTGCCAGCAGTTCTGGACAGGGAGCAAACACAGATACGCAGTATTTT
CASSSGQGANTDTQYF
>.|TRBD1|TRBV5-4|TRBJ1-2
TGTGCCAGCAGCCCCCCGCCCACCGGGACAGGGGGCCATGGCTACACCTTC
CASSPPPTGTGGHGYTF
>.|TRBD1|TRBV2|TRBJ1-6
TGTGCCAGCAGTAGGACAGGGGTTAATTCACCCCTCCACTTT
CASSRTGVNSPLHF
>.|.|TRBV5-6|TRBJ1-2
TGTGCCAGCAGCTTGGATCGCGTTTGGGGCGGCTACACCTTC
CASSLDRVWGGYTF
>.|.|TRBV30|TRBJ2-2
TGTGCCTGGAGTGTCCTGGGGGCGACCGGGGAGCTGTTTTTT
CAWSVLGATGELFF
>.|.|TRBV30|TRBJ2-1
TGTGCCTGGAGGCCCGGTGGGGGGTCCTACAATGAGCAGTTCTTC
CAWRPGGGSYNEQFF
>.|TRBD2|TRBV5-1|TRBJ2-5
TGCGCCAGCAGCGGGACTAGCGAGGAGACCCAGTACTTC
CASSGTSEETQYF
>.|.|TRBV4-3|TRBJ2-5
TGCGCCAGCAGCCAATCACACGGGGAGACCCAGTACTTC
CASSQSHGETQYF